This T cell receptor beta chain was found in a study of Graves' ophthalmopathy and Graves' hyperthyroidism. Certain patients, namely those with other autoimmune diseases, uncontrolled infections, pregnancy or lactation, were excluded. RNA transcripts were the template, and TCR beta CDR3 regions were amplified from them. The first-round RT-PCR employed HTBI primers together with the Qiagen OneStep RT-PCR kit. A multiplex PCR was then performed as the second round. TCRdb independently ran MiXCR on the multiplex PCR reads; one entry per CDR3 protein. This sample carries 350,000 to 400,000 distinct CDR3 sequences, approximately 20% of them seen once, and the ten largest clones take about 1.6%. Details on this clonotype: Its antigen is currently unknown.

Findings and limits, study-wide: Detected in blood as well were most expanded thyroid clonotypes with frequency above 0.001. This model predicted ophthalmopathy progression (sensitivity around 70%, specificity about 73%).

The receptor comes from a woman younger than 35 with Graves' ophthalmopathy. The source material was peripheral blood.

The CDR3 spells CASSEEFFYGYTF. CDR3 nucleotide sequence: TGTGCCAGCAGTGAGGAGTTTTTCTATGGCTACACCTTC. V is TRBV6-1 and J is TRBJ1-2, with unresolved D. V lost 3 bases to trimming and J lost 4 bases, with 9 bases between them. Germline-derived CDR1 and CDR2 are MNHNS and SASEGT. The CDR3 runs 13 residues.